The T cell receptor beta chain described here comes from a study of T cell responses to AZD1222 COVID-19 vaccine (dated by TCRdb to the early 2020s). Looking at the study overall: AZD1222 recipients given second doses at about 4 weeks or at about 12 weeks were pooled, since spike-specific TCR depth and breadth were not found to differ between the two schedules. A total of just over 230 trial participants underwent TCR sequencing, of whom nearly 210 had received two doses of AZD1222 and some 25 had received two doses of the MenACWY control vaccine. Trial participants were enrolled into age subgroups of 18-55, 56-69 and 70-plus years, which contained approximately 150, 30 and 60 TCR-sequenced participants, respectively.

Details on this clone: The antigen it recognizes is unknown. Base quality data are lacking; no much larger clone is found one base away.

The CDR3 regions of human TCRbeta chains were analyzed by immunosequencing. As for the authors' bioinformatics: Repertoire TCRs were matched against a reference library of SARS-CoV-2-specific TCRs generated with the MIRA antigen-specificity platform. Breadth was defined as the fraction of unique TCRs that were SARS-CoV-2-associated. Depth was defined as the fraction of total T cells that were SARS-CoV-2-associated. Each spike-specific TCR was assigned to its reactive spike region and to a CD4 or CD8 class using the MIRA data. Log10-transformed breadth and depth values were compared by one-way ANOVA with Sidak's multiple comparisons tests. The immuneACCESS repertoire file appears here via TCRdb, limited to in-frame rearrangements. These files lack a portion of the clones; in checked studies, under half of the deficit traces to unresolved V genes, and the cause of the others is not known. Clone size and the V and J calls come from that table; the DNA yielded D and trimming. For this sample the table gives roughly 130,000 clones, of which approximately 85% were detected only once. About 1.6% of the sample lies in the top ten.

Paper-wide results and their limitations: CD4 TCRs associated with the vaccine covered the entire spike protein, and the dominant responses were in regions 160-218 and 743-854. In the small 56-69-year group, the increase in depth fell short of significance, most likely because of low power. Most participants were white British and females outnumbered males, and the authors suggested that clonal diversity may have been underestimated. Because no samples from the day 14 peak response were available, repertoires could be characterized only after the peak T cell response. Spike-specific TCR breadth and depth rose significantly after two AZD1222 doses compared with day 0 and with MenACWY recipients. Reportedly, almost half of the unique spike-specific TCRs recognized epitopes lying outside the regions that are mutated in the B.1.351 and B.1.1.7 variants. Conclusions about previously exposed vaccinees are limited, since just 6 or 7 AZD1222 recipients were seropositive for SARS-CoV-2 at baseline.

Per the publication, the time point label means: baseline before first vaccination. The vaccinee samples were drawn from two UK trials, COV001 and COV002, one of which was a single-blind randomized controlled phase 2/3 trial testing AZD1222 (ChAdOx1 nCoV-19) in healthy adults. Trial participant PBMC samples were collected at day 0 and day 28 after the second dose for TCRbeta chain sequencing. Per the germline V gene, SGHRS is the CDR1 and YFSETQ is the CDR2. From the cysteine through the phenylalanine, the CDR3 covers 15 amino acids. Only the CDR3 part of the read is kept: 45 bases, read in frame from the first base. The V end loses 1 base and the J end loses 1 base, and a stretch of 11 bases separates them.

The sample consisted of peripheral blood, taken on day 0 of AZD1222 vaccination. The rearrangement joined TRBV5-1 to TRBJ1-1; no D gene call is confident. This sequence originates from an adult in good health. The sequence in DNA is TGCGCCAGCAGCTTGTCTTCTCCCCCGAACACTGAAGCTTTCTTT. This sequence encodes CASSLSSPPNTEAFF.